The TCR beta chain under discussion was sequenced for a study of blood T cell repertoires in COVID-19. Across the whole study: Whether acute or convalescent, the COVID-19 samples came from the United States, Italy and Spain.

As originally analysed: Nucleated cell counts were estimated from reference gene primer amplification. Clones were read by immunoSEQ multiplex PCR, and TCRdb kept only the in-frame ones, dropping some. V and J calls and clone size are those listed in that table; D and trimming were worked out from the DNA. This sample has a few hundred thousand clones, with around 82% found just once. CDR1 and CDR2 from the germline V gene are SNHLY and FYNNEI. The CDR3 has 15 residues. The V gene lost 4 bases and the J gene lost 3 bases, with 12 bases spanning the gap. Source material: peripheral blood. This receptor was obtained from a woman aged 45 to 65 with acute or convalescent COVID-19. The rearrangement joins TRBV2 to TRBJ2-2; D may be TRBD2 (6 bases). As DNA, the CDR3 is TGTGCCAGCAGTGCTCGGGGGTTGGACACCGGGGAGCTGTTTTTT. This codes for CASSARGLDTGELFF.